Below, 16 T cell receptor beta chains from the same sample are listed, as sequenced in a study of T cell responses to AZD1222 COVID-19 vaccine. Assay: immunoSEQ multiplex PCR; the TCRdb copy retains only in-frame clones and omits some. The data show roughly 120,000 clones, under 90% seen once. The sample in question was peripheral blood, obtained on day 0 of AZD1222 vaccination. The receptors here all came from an adult in good health.

This clone came up once. The chain combines TRBV15 with TRBJ1-2; D is uncertain. The CDR3 runs to 12 residues. Germline CDR1 reads LNHNV; CDR2 reads YYDKDF (reference sequence). The germline V and J ends were trimmed by 8 bases and 7 bases, with 14 bases remaining between them. The CDR3 region is CATSDAWSGYTF. The CDR3 DNA is TGTGCCACCTCCGACGCGTGGAGTGGCTACACCTTC.

The chain has TRBV25-1 and TRBJ2-7; the D is unclear. Germline V gene data show CDR1 as MGHDK and CDR2 as SYGVNS. Trimming left V 4 bases short and J 4 bases short, with 5 bases between. The CDR3 loop spans 11 amino acids. CDR3 sequence (DNA): TGTGCCAGCAGTGTGGGATACGAGCAGTACTTC. It specifies CASSVGYEQYF.

The V call is TRBV29-1, the J call TRBJ1-2; D is possibly TRBD1 (6 bases). The CDR3 runs 12 residues. V was cut by 7 bases and J by 8 bases, with 17 bases left in between. Germline V gives CDR1 SQVTM, CDR2 ANQGSEA. The CDR3 coding sequence is TGCAGCGGCCGACAGGCCTCTGGAGGCTACACCTTC. It translates to CSGRQASGGYTF.

This chain links TRBV3-1 (or the pseudogene TRBV3-2) with TRBJ1-1, with D possibly matching TRBD1 (6 bases). The CDR3 extends over 14 amino acids. In germline, CDR1 is LGHDT, CDR2 YNNKEL (reference sequence). The ends were cut back, 4 bases at V and 5 bases at J, with 14 bases in the middle. The CDR3 loop is CASSPSGGLTEAFF. The CDR3 DNA reads TGTGCCAGCAGCCCAAGTGGGGGGCTAACTGAAGCTTTCTTT.

The gene calls are TRBV6-8 and TRBJ2-1; a possible D gene is TRBD2 (5 bases). This CDR3 is built from 14 residues. V was trimmed by 10 bases and J by 0 bases, leaving 13 bases between them. Germline lookup yields CDR1 MNHGY and CDR2 SAAAGT. The CDR3 sequence is CAIPRECSYNEQFF. CDR3 coding DNA: TGTGCCATCCCGAGGGAGTGCTCCTACAATGAGCAGTTCTTC.

This clone turned up a few times. The gene calls are TRBV28 and TRBJ1-5; D perhaps matches TRBD1 (6 bases). V dropped 6 bases and J dropped 0 bases, with 12 bases sitting between them. The CDR3 has 15 amino acids. Germline V gene sequence: CDR1 MDHEN, CDR2 SYDVKM. The DNA for the CDR3 is TGTGCCAGCAGCCCGGGGGACAATAGCAATCAGCCCCAGCATTTT. This sequence encodes CASSPGDNSNQPQHF.

The genes are TRBV3-1 (or the pseudogene TRBV3-2) and TRBJ2-7; D is undetermined. Trimming left V 0 bases short and J 0 bases short, with 9 bases between. The length of the CDR3 is 15 residues. The germline V gene has CDR1 LGHDT and CDR2 YNNKEL (reference sequence). The CDR3 here is CASSQDASSSYEQYF. Here the CDR3 DNA reads TGTGCCAGCAGCCAAGATGCGAGTAGCTCCTACGAGCAGTACTTC.

About this clone itself: At one boundary the junction diverges from the germline segment, which might be a read error. The rearrangement links TRBV29-1 to TRBJ2-7; a weak D match, TRBD2 (6 bases). The length of the CDR3 is 10 residues. The germline V gene encodes CDR1 SQVTM and CDR2 ANQGSEA. The CDR3 DNA reads TGCAGCGTTGAATCTGGAGGGGTGGACTTC. It yields the protein CSVESGGVDF.

J is TRBJ1-2 and V is TRBV9; 11 bases fit TRBD1. CDR1 and CDR2 (germline): SGDLS, YYNGEE. The junction had 13 bases not matched to a gene; V was cut back by 4 bases and J by 5 bases. The CDR3 contains 17 residues. As DNA, the CDR3 is TGTGCCAGCAGCCCCCGGGACAGGGGGTCTTTTTTGTATGGCTACACCTTC. Its protein product is CASSPRDRGSFLYGYTF.

This sequence joins TRBV5-1 and TRBJ2-5; possible D gene TRBD2, 7 bases. The germline gives CDR1 SGHRS, CDR2 YFSETQ. V lost 4 bases and J 5 bases, leaving 18 bases between the germline ends. This CDR3 comprises 15 residues. The DNA for the CDR3 is TGCGCCAGCAGCCCTCGGTGGGGGGGCGGCGAGACCCAGTACTTC. It encodes CASSPRWGGGETQYF. The full variable domain, rest sourced from reference TRBV5-1 and TRBJ2-5, is KAGVTQTPRYLIKTRGQQVTLSCSPISGHRSVSWYQQTPGQGLQFLFEYFSETQRNKGNFPGRFSGRQFSNSRSEMNVSTLELGDSALYLCASSPRWGGGETQYFGPGTRLLVL.

The chain has TRBV28 and TRBJ1-6; TRBD1 matches at 10 bases. The CDR3 has 15 amino acids. The germline V gene encodes CDR1 MDHEN and CDR2 SYDVKM. The trim removed 7 bases at V and 9 bases at J, leaving 9 bases unmatched. CDR3 DNA: TGTGCCAGCACCCCGGGGGGGACAGGGGCTTCACCCCTCCACTTT. Translated: CASTPGGTGASPLHF.

With regard to this clone: The junction departs from germline at one end; a sequencing error may be responsible. V is TRBV6-5 and J is TRBJ2-2, with a tentative D call TRBD2 (5 bases). Germline assignment: CDR1 MNHEY and CDR2 SVGAGI. The CDR3 is made up of 14 amino acids. The CDR3 protein is CASSDSGKHRELFF. As DNA, the CDR3 is TGTGCCAGCAGTGACTCGGGGAAGCACCGGGAGCTGTTTTTT.

CDR3 in DNA: TGTGCCAGCAGCGTAAACTACCAAGGTAACACCATATATTTT. This translates into CASSVNYQGNTIYF. The rearrangement links TRBV9 to TRBJ1-3, with no clear D. CDR3 length equals 14 residues. The V gene lost 1 base and the J gene lost 7 bases, with 12 bases spanning the gap. Per the germline V gene, CDR1 is SGDLS and CDR2 is YYNGEE.

The rearrangement links TRBV5-1 to TRBJ1-1, with a possible D match to TRBD1 (6 bases). The CDR3 contains 15 residues. Germline V gene lookup returns CDR1 SGHRS and CDR2 YFSETQ. Trimming pared 0 bases from V and 0 bases from J, leaving 9 bases between. CDR3 region: CASSLAGQLNTEAFF. For the CDR3, the DNA is TGCGCCAGCAGCTTGGCCGGACAGTTGAACACTGAAGCTTTCTTT. The full variable domain, with the rest looked up from reference TRBV5-1 and TRBJ1-1, is KAGVTQTPRYLIKTRGQQVTLSCSPISGHRSVSWYQQTPGQGLQFLFEYFSETQRNKGNFPGRFSGRQFSNSRSEMNVSTLELGDSALYLCASSLAGQLNTEAFFGQGTRLTVV.

CDR3 bases: TGTGCCAGTAGTATAAAGGGGACAGGGAGGCAGCCCCAGCATTTT. Protein sequence: CASSIKGTGRQPQHF. This chain links TRBV19 with TRBJ1-5, with 9 bases that match TRBD1. This CDR3 is built from 15 residues. The germline V gene encodes CDR1 LNHDA and CDR2 SQIVND (reference sequence). Trimming removed 2 bases from V and 7 bases from J; junction bases left unmatched: 6.

V gene TRBV3-1 (or the pseudogene TRBV3-2) combines with J gene TRBJ2-5; D may be TRBD1 (6 bases). The CDR3 is 16 residues long. V was pared by 0 bases and J by 2 bases, with 13 bases between. Germline V lookup: CDR1 LGHDT, CDR2 YNNKEL (reference sequence). The CDR3, as DNA: TGTGCCAGCAGCCAAGATTTGTCAGGGGCTCAAGAGACCCAGTACTTC. This encodes CASSQDLSGAQETQYF.